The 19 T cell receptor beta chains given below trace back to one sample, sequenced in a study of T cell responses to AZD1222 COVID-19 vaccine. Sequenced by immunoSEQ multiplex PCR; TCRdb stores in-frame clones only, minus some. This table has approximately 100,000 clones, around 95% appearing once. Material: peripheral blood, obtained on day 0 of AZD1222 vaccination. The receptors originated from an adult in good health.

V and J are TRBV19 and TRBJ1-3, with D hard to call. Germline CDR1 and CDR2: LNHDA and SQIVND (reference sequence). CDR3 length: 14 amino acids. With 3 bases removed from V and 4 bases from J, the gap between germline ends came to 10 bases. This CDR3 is CASSMGYPGNTIYF. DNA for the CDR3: TGTGCCAGTAGTATGGGATATCCGGGAAACACCATATATTTT.

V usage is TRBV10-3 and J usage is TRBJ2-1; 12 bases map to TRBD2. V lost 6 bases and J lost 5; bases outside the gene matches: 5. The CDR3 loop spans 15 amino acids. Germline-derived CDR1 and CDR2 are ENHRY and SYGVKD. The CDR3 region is CAISGGLAGNNEQFF. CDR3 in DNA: TGTGCCATCAGCGGGGGACTAGCGGGTAACAATGAGCAGTTCTTC.

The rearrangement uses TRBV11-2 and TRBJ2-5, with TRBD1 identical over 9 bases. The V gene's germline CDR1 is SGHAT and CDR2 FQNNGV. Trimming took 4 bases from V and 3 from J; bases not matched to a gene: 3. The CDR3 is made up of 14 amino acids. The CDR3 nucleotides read TGTGCCAGCAGCTCATGGACAGGGGAAGAGACCCAGTACTTC. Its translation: CASSSWTGEETQYF.

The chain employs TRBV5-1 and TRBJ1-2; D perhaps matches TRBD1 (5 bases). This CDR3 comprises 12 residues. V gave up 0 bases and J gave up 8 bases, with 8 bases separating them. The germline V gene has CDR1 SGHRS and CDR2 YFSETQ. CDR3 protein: CASSLVGTGYTF. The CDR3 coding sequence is TGCGCCAGCAGCTTGGTAGGGACCGGCTACACCTTC.

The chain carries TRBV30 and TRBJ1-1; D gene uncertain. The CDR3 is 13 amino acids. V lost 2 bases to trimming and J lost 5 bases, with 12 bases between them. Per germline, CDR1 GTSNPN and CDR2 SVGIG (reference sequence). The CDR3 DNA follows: TGTGCCTGGAGTTCGCAGATGGGAACTGAAGCTTTCTTT. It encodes CAWSSQMGTEAFF. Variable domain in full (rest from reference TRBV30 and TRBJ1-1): SQTIHQWPATLVQPVGSPLSLECTVEGTSNPNLYWYRQAAGRGLQLLFYSVGIGQISSEVPQNLSASRPQDRQFILSSKKLLLSDSGFYLCAWSSQMGTEAFFGQGTRLTVV.

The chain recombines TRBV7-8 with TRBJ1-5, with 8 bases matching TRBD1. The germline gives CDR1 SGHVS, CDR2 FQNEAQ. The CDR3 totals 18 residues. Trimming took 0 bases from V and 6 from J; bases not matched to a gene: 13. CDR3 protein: CASSLAGGRGRTGQPQHF. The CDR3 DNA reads TGTGCCAGCAGCTTAGCGGGAGGCAGGGGGCGCACGGGTCAGCCCCAGCATTTT. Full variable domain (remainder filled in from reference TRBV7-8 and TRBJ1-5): GAGVSQSPRYKVAKRGQDVALRCDPISGHVSLFWYQQALGQGPEFLTYFQNEAQLDKSGLPSDRFFAERPEGSVSTLKIQRTQQEDSAVYLCASSLAGGRGRTGQPQHFGDGTRLSIL.

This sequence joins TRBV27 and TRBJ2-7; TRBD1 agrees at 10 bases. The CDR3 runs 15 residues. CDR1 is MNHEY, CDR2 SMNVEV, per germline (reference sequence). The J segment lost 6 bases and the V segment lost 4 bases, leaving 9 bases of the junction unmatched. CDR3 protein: CASSSFDRGPGEQYF. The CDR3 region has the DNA TGTGCCAGCAGTTCGTTTGACAGGGGGCCCGGCGAGCAGTACTTC.

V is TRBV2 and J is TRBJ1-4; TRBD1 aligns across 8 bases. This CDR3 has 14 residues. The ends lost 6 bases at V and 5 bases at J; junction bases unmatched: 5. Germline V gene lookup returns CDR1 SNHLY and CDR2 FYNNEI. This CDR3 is CASSGQGKNEKLFF. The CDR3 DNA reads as TGTGCCAGCAGCGGACAGGGAAAAAATGAAAAACTGTTTTTT.

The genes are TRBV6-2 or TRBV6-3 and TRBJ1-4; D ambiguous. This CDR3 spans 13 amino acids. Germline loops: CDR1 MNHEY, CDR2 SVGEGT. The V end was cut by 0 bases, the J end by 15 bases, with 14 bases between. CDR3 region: CASSYSRDIKLFF. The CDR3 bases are TGTGCCAGCAGTTACTCCCGAGACATCAAATTGTTTTTT.

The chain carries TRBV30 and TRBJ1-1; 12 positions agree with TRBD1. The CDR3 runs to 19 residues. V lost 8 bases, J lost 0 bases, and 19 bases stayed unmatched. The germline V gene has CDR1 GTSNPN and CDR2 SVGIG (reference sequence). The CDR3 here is CARGQGAIHPVSLNTEAFF. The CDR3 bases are TGTGCCCGGGGACAGGGGGCTATTCATCCTGTGAGTCTGAACACTGAAGCTTTCTTT. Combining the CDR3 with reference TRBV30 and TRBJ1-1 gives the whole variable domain SQTIHQWPATLVQPVGSPLSLECTVEGTSNPNLYWYRQAAGRGLQLLFYSVGIGQISSEVPQNLSASRPQDRQFILSSKKLLLSDSGFYLCARGQGAIHPVSLNTEAFFGQGTRLTVV.

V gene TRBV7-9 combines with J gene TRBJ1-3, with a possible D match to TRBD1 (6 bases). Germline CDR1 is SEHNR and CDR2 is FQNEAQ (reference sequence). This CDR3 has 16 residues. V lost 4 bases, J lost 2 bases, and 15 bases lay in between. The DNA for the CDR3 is TGTGCCAGCAGCTGGGGGTCAGGGGCGGCTGGAAACACCATATATTTT. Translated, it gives CASSWGSGAAGNTIYF.

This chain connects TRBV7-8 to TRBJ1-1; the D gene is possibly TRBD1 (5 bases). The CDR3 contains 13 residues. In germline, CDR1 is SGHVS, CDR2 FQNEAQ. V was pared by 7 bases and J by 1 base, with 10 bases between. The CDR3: CASTAGQNTEAFF. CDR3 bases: TGTGCCAGCACCGCCGGACAGAACACTGAAGCTTTCTTT.

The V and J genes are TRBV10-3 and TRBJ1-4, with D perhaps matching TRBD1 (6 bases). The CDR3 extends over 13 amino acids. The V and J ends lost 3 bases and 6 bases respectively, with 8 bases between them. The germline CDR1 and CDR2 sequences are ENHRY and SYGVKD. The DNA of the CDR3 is TGTGCCATCAGTGACAGGGGAGATGAAAAACTGTTTTTT. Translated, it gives CAISDRGDEKLFF.

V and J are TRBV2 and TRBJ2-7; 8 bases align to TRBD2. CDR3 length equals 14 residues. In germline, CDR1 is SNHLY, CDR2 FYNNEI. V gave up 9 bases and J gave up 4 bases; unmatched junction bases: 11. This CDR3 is CARSSGINSYEQYF. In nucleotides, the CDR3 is TGTGCCAGAAGTAGCGGGATAAACTCGTACGAGCAGTACTTC.

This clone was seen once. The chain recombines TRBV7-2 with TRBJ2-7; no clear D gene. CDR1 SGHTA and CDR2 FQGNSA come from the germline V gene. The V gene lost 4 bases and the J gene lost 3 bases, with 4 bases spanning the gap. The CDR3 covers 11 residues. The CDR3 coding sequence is TGTGCCAGCAGCTCCTTCTACGAGCAGTACTTC. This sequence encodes CASSSFYEQYF.

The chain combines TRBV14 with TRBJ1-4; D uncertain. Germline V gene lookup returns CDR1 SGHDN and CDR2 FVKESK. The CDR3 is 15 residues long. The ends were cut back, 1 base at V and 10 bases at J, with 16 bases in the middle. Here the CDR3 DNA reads TGTGCCAGCAGCCAAGTCGGCCCCCTTGGCGGAAAACTGTTTTTT. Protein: CASSQVGPLGGKLFF.

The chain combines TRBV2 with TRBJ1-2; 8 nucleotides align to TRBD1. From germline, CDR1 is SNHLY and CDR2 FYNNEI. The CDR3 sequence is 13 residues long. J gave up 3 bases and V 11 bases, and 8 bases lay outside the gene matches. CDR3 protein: CAGRQGKDYGYTF. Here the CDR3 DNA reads TGTGCCGGGAGACAGGGGAAGGACTATGGCTACACCTTC.

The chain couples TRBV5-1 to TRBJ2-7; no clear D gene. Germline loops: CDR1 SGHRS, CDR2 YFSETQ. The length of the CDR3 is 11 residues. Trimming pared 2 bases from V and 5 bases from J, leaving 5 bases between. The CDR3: CASSLLHEQYF. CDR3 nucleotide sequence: TGCGCCAGCAGCTTATTACACGAGCAGTACTTC.

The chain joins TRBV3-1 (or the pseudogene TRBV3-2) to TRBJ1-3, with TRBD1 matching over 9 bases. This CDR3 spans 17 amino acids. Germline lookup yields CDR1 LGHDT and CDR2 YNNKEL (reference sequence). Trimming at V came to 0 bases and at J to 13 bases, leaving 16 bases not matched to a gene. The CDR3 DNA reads TGTGCCAGCAGCCAAGAATGGAATGCCGGGACAGGGAGGAAGATATATTTT. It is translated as CASSQEWNAGTGRKIYF.